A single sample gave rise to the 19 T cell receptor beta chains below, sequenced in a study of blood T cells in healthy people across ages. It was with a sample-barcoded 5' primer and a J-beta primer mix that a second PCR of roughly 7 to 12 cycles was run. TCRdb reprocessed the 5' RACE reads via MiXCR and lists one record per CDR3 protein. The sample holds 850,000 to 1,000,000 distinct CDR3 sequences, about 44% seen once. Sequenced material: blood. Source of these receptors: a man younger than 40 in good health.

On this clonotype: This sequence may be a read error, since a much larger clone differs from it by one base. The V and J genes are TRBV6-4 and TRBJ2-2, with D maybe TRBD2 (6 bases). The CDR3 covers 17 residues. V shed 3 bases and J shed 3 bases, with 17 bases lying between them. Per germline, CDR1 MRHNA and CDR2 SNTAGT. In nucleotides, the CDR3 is TGTGCCAGCAGTGAAGGGGCGGGATCGTCGGACACCGGGGAGCTGTTTTTT. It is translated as CASSEGAGSSDTGELFF.

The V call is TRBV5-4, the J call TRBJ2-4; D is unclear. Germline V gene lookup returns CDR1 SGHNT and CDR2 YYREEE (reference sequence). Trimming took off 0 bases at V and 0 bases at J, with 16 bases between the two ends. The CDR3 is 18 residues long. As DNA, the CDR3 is TGTGCCAGCAGCTTGGGGTCTAGAGATAGCCTAGCCAAAAACATTCAGTACTTC. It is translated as CASSLGSRDSLAKNIQYF. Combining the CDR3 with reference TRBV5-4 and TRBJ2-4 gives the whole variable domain ETGVTQSPTHLIKTRGQQVTLRCSSQSGHNTVSWYQQALGQGPQFIFQYYREEENGRGNFPPRFSGLQFPNYSSELNVNALELDDSALYLCASSLGSRDSLAKNIQYFGAGTRLSVL.

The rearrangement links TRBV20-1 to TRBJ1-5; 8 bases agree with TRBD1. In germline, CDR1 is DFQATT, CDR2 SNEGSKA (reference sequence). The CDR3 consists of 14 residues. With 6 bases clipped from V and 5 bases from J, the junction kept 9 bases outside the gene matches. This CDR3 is CSADRLDRDQPQHF. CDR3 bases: TGCAGTGCCGACAGACTGGACAGGGATCAGCCCCAGCATTTT.

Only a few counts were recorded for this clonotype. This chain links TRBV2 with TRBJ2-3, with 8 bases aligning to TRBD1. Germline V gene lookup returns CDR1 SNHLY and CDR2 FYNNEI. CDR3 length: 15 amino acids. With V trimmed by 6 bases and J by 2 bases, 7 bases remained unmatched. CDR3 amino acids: CASSMGTGFTDTQYF. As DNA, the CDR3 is TGTGCCAGCAGCATGGGGACAGGCTTCACAGATACGCAGTATTTT.

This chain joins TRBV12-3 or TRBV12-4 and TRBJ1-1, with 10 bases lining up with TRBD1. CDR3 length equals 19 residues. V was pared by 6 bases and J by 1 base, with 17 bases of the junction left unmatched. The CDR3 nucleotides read TGTGCCAGCAGCCAGCCAGCAATGACAGGGGGCCGAAAGAACACTGAAGCTTTCTTT. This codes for CASSQPAMTGGRKNTEAFF.

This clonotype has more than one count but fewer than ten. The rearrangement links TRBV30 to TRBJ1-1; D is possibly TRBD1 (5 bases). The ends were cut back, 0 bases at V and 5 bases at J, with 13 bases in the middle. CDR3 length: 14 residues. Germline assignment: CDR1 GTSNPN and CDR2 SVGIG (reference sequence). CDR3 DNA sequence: TGTGCCTGGAGTGTACGGGGGGTTCGTACTGAAGCTTTCTTT. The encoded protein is CAWSVRGVRTEAFF.

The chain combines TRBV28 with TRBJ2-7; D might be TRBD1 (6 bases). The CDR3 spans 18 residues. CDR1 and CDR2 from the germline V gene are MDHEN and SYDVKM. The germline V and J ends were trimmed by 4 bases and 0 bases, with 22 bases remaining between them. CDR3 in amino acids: CASSSPAAQGRNSYEQYF. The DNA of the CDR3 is TGTGCCAGCAGTTCCCCGGCAGCACAGGGCCGCAACTCCTACGAGCAGTACTTC.

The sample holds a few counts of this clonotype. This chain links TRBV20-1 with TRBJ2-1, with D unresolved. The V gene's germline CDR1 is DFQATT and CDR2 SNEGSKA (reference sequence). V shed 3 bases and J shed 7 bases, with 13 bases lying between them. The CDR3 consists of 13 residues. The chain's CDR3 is CSARDLLGNEQFF. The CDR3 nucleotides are TGCAGTGCTAGGGACCTATTGGGGAATGAGCAGTTCTTC.

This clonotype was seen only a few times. The CDR3: CASSSGGAYGNTIYF. The CDR3 nucleotides read TGTGCCAGCAGTTCCGGGGGCGCTTACGGAAACACCATATATTTT. The gene calls are TRBV6-2 or TRBV6-3 and TRBJ1-3, with a weak D call TRBD1 (6 bases). The V gene's germline CDR1 is MNHEY and CDR2 SVGEGT. Trimming shortened V by 4 bases and J by 4 bases, and 14 bases separated the two germline ends. This CDR3 region has 15 residues.

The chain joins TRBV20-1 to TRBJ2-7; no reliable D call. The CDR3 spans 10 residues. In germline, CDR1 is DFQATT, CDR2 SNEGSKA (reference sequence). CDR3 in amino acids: CRTRAYEQYF. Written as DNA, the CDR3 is TGCAGGACACGGGCCTACGAGCAGTACTTC.

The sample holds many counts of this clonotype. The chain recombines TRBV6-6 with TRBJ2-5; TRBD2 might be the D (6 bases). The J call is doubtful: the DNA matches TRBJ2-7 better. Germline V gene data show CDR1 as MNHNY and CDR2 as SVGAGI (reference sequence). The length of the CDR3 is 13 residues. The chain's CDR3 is CASSGRLDSEQYF. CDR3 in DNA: TGTGCCAGCAGCGGAAGACTAGATTCCGAGCAGTACTTC.

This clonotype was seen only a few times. The CDR3 protein is CAIRREGSFYNEQFF. The CDR3 nucleotides read TGTGCCATCAGGAGGGAGGGGTCTTTCTACAATGAGCAGTTCTTC. The rearrangement links TRBV10-3 to TRBJ2-1, with 7 bases matching TRBD2. CDR1 and CDR2 from the germline V gene are ENHRY and SYGVKD. Germline trimming cut 6 bases from V and 3 bases from J; bases unmatched to any gene: 8. The CDR3 consists of 15 residues.

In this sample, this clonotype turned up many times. CDR3 sequence (DNA): TGTGCCAGCAGTGAATCCCAGGGCCAAGAGACCCAGTACTTC. Translation: CASSESQGQETQYF. The chain recombines TRBV2 with TRBJ2-5, with D perhaps matching TRBD1 (5 bases). The CDR3 contains 14 residues. Per the germline V gene, CDR1 is SNHLY and CDR2 is FYNNEI. V dropped 2 bases and J dropped 1 base, with 8 bases sitting between them.

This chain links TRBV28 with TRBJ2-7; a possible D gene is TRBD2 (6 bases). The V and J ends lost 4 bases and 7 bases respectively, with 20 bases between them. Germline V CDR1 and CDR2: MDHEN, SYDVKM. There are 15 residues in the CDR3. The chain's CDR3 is CASSSPRGTYNEQYF. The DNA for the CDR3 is TGTGCCAGCAGTTCCCCCCGGGGGACCTACAATGAGCAGTACTTC.

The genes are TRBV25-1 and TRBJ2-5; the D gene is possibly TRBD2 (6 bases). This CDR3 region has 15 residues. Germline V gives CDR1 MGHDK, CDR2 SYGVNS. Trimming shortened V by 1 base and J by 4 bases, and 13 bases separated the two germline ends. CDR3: CASSEFGLGGETQYF. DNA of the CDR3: TGTGCCAGCAGTGAATTTGGGTTGGGGGGAGAGACCCAGTACTTC.

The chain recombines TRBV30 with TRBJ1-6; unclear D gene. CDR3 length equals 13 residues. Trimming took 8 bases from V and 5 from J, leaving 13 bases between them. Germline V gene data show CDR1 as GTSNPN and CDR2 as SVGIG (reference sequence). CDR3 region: CAAIPVDNSPLHF. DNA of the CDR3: TGTGCCGCGATCCCCGTTGATAATTCACCCCTCCACTTT.

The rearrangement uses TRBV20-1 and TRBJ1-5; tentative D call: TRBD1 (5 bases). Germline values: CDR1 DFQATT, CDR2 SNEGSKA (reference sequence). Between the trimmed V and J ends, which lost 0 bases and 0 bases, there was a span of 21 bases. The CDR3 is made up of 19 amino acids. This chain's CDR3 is CSARDLGETGPASNQPQHF. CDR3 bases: TGCAGTGCTAGAGATCTGGGGGAAACAGGCCCGGCTAGCAATCAGCCCCAGCATTTT.

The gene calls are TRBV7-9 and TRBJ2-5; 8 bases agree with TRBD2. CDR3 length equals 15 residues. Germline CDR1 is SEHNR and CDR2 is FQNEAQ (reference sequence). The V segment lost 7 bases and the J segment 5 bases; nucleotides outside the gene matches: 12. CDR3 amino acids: CASTPWRGALETQYF. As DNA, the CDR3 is TGTGCCAGCACCCCCTGGCGGGGGGCTCTGGAGACCCAGTACTTC. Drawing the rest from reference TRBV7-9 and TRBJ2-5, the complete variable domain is DTGVSQNPRHKITKRGQNVTFRCDPISEHNRLYWYRQTLGQGPEFLTYFQNEAQLEKSRLLSDRFSAERPKGSFSTLEIQRTEQGDSAMYLCASTPWRGALETQYFGPGTRLLVL.

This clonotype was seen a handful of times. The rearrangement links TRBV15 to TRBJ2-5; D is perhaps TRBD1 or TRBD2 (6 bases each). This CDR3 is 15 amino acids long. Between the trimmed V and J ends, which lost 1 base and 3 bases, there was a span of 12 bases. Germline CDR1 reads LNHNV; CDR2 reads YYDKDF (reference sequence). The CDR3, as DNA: TGTGCCACCAGCAGAGCTAGGGGGGCCGAAGAGACCCAGTACTTC. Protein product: CATSRARGAEETQYF. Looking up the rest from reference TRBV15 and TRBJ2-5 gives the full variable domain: DAMVIQNPRYQVTQFGKPVTLSCSQTLNHNVMYWYQQKSSQAPKLLFHYYDKDFNNEADTPDNFQSRRPNTSFCFLDIRSPGLGDTAMYLCATSRARGAEETQYFGPGTRLLVL.